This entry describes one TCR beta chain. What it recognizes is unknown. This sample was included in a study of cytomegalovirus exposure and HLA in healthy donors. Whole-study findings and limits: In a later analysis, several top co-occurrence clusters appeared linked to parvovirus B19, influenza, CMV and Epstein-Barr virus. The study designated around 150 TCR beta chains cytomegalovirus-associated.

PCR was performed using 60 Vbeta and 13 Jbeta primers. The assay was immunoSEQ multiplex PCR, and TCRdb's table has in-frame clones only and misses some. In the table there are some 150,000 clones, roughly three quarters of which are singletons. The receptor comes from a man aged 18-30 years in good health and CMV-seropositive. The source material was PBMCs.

CDR3 DNA sequence: TGTGCCTGGAGCGGGCAGGGGGTCACTGAAGCTTTCTTT. As protein: CAWSGQGVTEAFF. The chain employs TRBV30 and TRBJ1-1, with TRBD1 matching over 7 bases. The V gene's germline CDR1 is GTSNPN and CDR2 SVGIG (reference sequence). The CDR3 extends over 13 amino acids. The V segment lost 3 bases and the J segment 4 bases; nucleotides outside the gene matches: 5.